This T cell receptor (beta chain) was observed in a study of T-cell reconstitution after alpha-beta-depleted transplantation in children listed by TCRdb under 2016. Notes on the research overall: T-cell immune reconstitution after TCRalphabeta/CD19-depleted allogeneic hematopoietic cell transplantation in children was quantitatively tracked in the study by means of TCR repertoire profiling.

This clonotype was detected only a few times. Its antigen is unknown. No much larger clonotype is one base removed from it; base qualities were not supplied. The method was PCR. Sequencing was carried out with an Illumina HiSeq 2500. TCR libraries were prepared with molecular barcoding, using unique molecular identifiers to normalize TCRbeta repertoire quantification. TCRdb trimmed public reads at Q25 via fastp, called clones via MiXCR and kept in-frame beta chains. Merged by CDR3 protein, the rows form single entries marked with the most common genes and DNA. In this sample the table shows about 600,000 distinct CDR3 sequences, roughly 24% of which occur a single time. Together, the top ten hold 13% to 15% of the sample. Study-wide findings and limitations: Over the following months the frequencies of hyperexpanded clones went down, and after one year T-cell counts and TCRbeta diversity were mostly credited to newly produced T cells. The high TCRbeta diversity at day 60 in some patients was ascribed to recipient T cells and intrathymic progenitors that had survived conditioning. Apparently early alphabetaT-cell count recovery about two months after transplant reportedly relied on only several hundred rapidly expanded clones derived from non-depleted graft cells.

Sample treatment or condition, as interpreted from the label and publication: allogeneic hematopoietic cell transplantation with graft depleted of TCRalphabeta T cells and CD19 B cells. Transplant recipients were children who received TCRalphabeta/CD19-depleted allogeneic hematopoietic cell grafts. Inclusive of the bounding cysteine and phenylalanine, the CDR3 is 14 residues long. Only the CDR3 portion is preserved as DNA: 42 bases, with reading frame beginning at the first base. According to the germline V gene, CDR1 reads MNHEY and CDR2 reads SVGAGI. Clipping removes 2 bases from V and 7 bases from J, with 6 as the unmatched junction base count.

The sequence came from a boy younger than two who had a stem cell transplant for acute myeloid leukemia, so the T cells may come from the graft donor. The input for sequencing was PBMCs, mostly from graft donor cells, taken 360 days after TCRalphabeta/CD19-depleted stem cell transplant. The chain joins TRBV6-5 to TRBJ1-2, with 8 bases aligning to TRBD1. The CDR3 protein: CASSYGSGGGGYTF. The DNA reads as follows: TGTGCCAGCAGTTACGGTTCAGGGGGCGGTGGCTACACCTTC.